The 26 T cell receptor beta chains reported below all come from one sample, sequenced in a study of cytomegalovirus exposure and HLA in healthy donors. Both 60 Vbeta primers and 13 Jbeta primers went into the PCR. This table comes from immunoSEQ multiplex PCR, and its TCRdb copy is limited to in-frame clones, with some not included. The table has 150,000 to 200,000 clones, 70% to 90% seen once. Material for sequencing was PBMCs. The receptors here all came from a man between 18 and 35 years old in good health and CMV-seropositive.

The V call is TRBV19, the J call TRBJ1-5; 12 nucleotides match TRBD1. V shed 6 bases and J 5 bases; nucleotides not matched to a gene: 2. CDR1 is LNHDA and CDR2 is SQIVND in the germline V gene (reference sequence). The CDR3 totals 14 residues. The chain's CDR3 is CASRGQGADQPQHF. DNA of the CDR3: TGTGCCAGTAGGGGACAGGGGGCTGATCAGCCCCAGCATTTT.

This clone was observed a handful of times. V is TRBV4-3 and J is TRBJ2-2; TRBD2 agrees at 8 bases. This CDR3 has 18 amino acids. Germline V CDR1 and CDR2: LGHNA, YSLEER. Trimming removed 2 bases from V and 4 bases from J; junction bases left unmatched: 12. The CDR3 region is CASSQFVPGGHGTGELFF. CDR3 DNA: TGCGCCAGCAGCCAATTCGTACCGGGGGGGCATGGCACCGGGGAGCTGTTTTTT.

This clone turned up a few times. One junction end does not reproduce the germline sequence, and a read error may be involved. This chain links TRBV12-5 with TRBJ1-5; D gene ambiguous. This CDR3 has 14 amino acids. The germline V gene has CDR1 LGHNT and CDR2 FRNRAP. The CDR3 DNA sequence: TGTGCTAGTGTTTTGGGGTTAGGCAATCAGCCCCAGCATTTT. This encodes CASVLGLGNQPQHF.

The chain combines TRBV7-8 with TRBJ1-2; possibly TRBD1 for D (6 bases). Germline V CDR1 and CDR2: SGHVS, FQNEAQ. V was cut by 5 bases and J by 7 bases, with 14 bases left in between. This CDR3 has 13 amino acids. CDR3 amino acids: CASSPRTETGYTF. In nucleotides, the CDR3 is TGTGCCAGCAGCCCCCGGACAGAGACTGGCTACACCTTC.

This clone was observed a single time. The gene calls are TRBV4-1 and TRBJ2-7, with 10 bases lining up with TRBD2. The CDR3 has 15 amino acids. V trimming: 0 bases; J trimming: 2 bases; junction bases outside the gene matches: 1. CDR1 is MGHRA, CDR2 YSYEKL, per germline. The CDR3 DNA is TGCGCCAGCAGCCAAGAGGGGACTAGCGCCTACGAGCAGTACTTC. Amino acid sequence: CASSQEGTSAYEQYF.

This chain connects TRBV6-5 to TRBJ1-2, with D possibly matching TRBD1 (6 bases). The CDR3 runs to 14 residues. Germline V gene data show CDR1 as MNHEY and CDR2 as SVGAGI. The V gene lost 7 bases and the J gene lost 4 bases, with 16 bases spanning the gap. The CDR3 region has the DNA TGTGCCAGCATCTCACAGGGCCGGGGCTATGGCTACACCTTC. Translation: CASISQGRGYGYTF.

The chain uses TRBV9 and TRBJ1-1; D perhaps matches TRBD1 (6 bases). The CDR3 has 14 residues. The germline V gene has CDR1 SGDLS and CDR2 YYNGEE. Trimming left V 2 bases short and J 4 bases short, with 12 bases between. The CDR3 sequence: CASSVGGGGTEAFF. The CDR3 coding sequence is TGTGCCAGCAGCGTTGGAGGGGGGGGCACTGAAGCTTTCTTT.

The chain joins TRBV30 to TRBJ2-1, with a tentative D call TRBD1 (6 bases). Germline values: CDR1 GTSNPN, CDR2 SVGIG (reference sequence). Trimming took off 1 base at V and 2 bases at J, with 18 bases between the two ends. CDR3 length: 17 residues. CDR3 sequence reads: CAWSADPGTSAYNEQFF. The CDR3 DNA reads as TGTGCCTGGAGTGCGGACCCCGGGACATCCGCCTACAATGAGCAGTTCTTC.

The chain is built from TRBV11-2 and TRBJ2-5; D is possibly TRBD1 (5 bases). TRBJ2-7 explains the end of the DNA better; the J call may be wrong. Germline-derived CDR1 and CDR2 are SGHAT and FQNNGV. The CDR3 contains 14 residues. CDR3 sequence reads: CASSLGRGIYEQYF. The CDR3 DNA is TGTGCCAGCAGCTTAGGAAGGGGCATCTACGAGCAGTACTTC.

The chain links TRBV7-9 to TRBJ2-6, with TRBD1 matching 8 bases. V dropped 2 bases and J dropped 3; count of bases not matched to a gene: 12. CDR1 SEHNR and CDR2 FQNEAQ come from the germline V gene (reference sequence). The CDR3 sequence is 19 residues long. For the CDR3, the DNA is TGTGCCAGCAGCTTAAAAGTGACAGGGGAAGCGAGTGGGGCCAACGTCCTGACTTTC. As protein: CASSLKVTGEASGANVLTF.

The rearrangement joins TRBV19 to TRBJ1-2, with no clear D. Germline values: CDR1 LNHDA, CDR2 SQIVND (reference sequence). V was pared by 1 base and J by 0 bases, with 12 bases between. This CDR3 contains 16 residues. The CDR3 DNA follows: TGTGCCAGTAGTATAGGGCAGCGCGGCCCTAACTATGGCTACACCTTC. It codes for CASSIGQRGPNYGYTF.

The rearrangement uses TRBV14 and TRBJ1-6, with D tentatively TRBD1 (5 bases). The length of the CDR3 is 15 residues. CDR1 is SGHDN and CDR2 is FVKESK in the germline V gene. The germline V and J ends were trimmed by 3 bases and 8 bases, with 14 bases remaining between them. The CDR3: CASSQGLPGDSPLHF. CDR3 bases: TGTGCCAGCAGCCAGGGACTACCTGGCGATTCACCCCTCCACTTT.

The chain links TRBV19 to TRBJ1-5; D possibly corresponds to TRBD1 (6 bases). Germline V CDR1 and CDR2: LNHDA, SQIVND (reference sequence). The CDR3 is made up of 14 amino acids. Deletions cut 7 bases from V and 3 bases from J, with 13 bases between. The CDR3 protein is CASKEGQINQPQHF. DNA of the CDR3: TGTGCCAGTAAAGAGGGACAAATCAATCAGCCCCAGCATTTT.

V gene TRBV5-1 combines with J gene TRBJ1-1; 8 bases are shared with TRBD1. V lost 4 bases, J lost 1 base, and 3 bases stayed unmatched. Germline lookup yields CDR1 SGHRS and CDR2 YFSETQ. The CDR3 contains 14 residues. CDR3 region: CASSQTGGNTEAFF. Here the CDR3 DNA reads TGCGCCAGCAGCCAAACAGGGGGGAACACTGAAGCTTTCTTT.

The chain has TRBV19 and TRBJ2-4; D is unresolved. Germline CDR1 and CDR2: LNHDA and SQIVND (reference sequence). Between the trimmed V and J ends, which lost 0 bases and 10 bases, there was a span of 13 bases. The CDR3 totals 14 residues. The CDR3 sequence: CASSIDLGHSIQYF. For the CDR3, the DNA is TGTGCCAGTAGTATAGATCTGGGCCACTCGATTCAGTACTTC.

The V and J genes are TRBV6-5 and TRBJ1-6, with D maybe TRBD1 (6 bases). This CDR3 spans 14 amino acids. Germline lookup yields CDR1 MNHEY and CDR2 SVGAGI. Trimming removed 3 bases from V and 9 bases from J, with 12 bases in between. CDR3 nucleotides: TGTGCCAGCAGTTATCAGGGGCGAAGTTCACCCCTCCACTTT. It specifies CASSYQGRSSPLHF.

The genes are TRBV2 and TRBJ2-5; D is possibly TRBD1 (6 bases). Trimming removed 5 bases at V and 4 bases at J, with 11 bases between. Germline loops: CDR1 SNHLY, CDR2 FYNNEI. The CDR3 is 13 amino acids. CDR3 in DNA: TGTGCCAGCAGTATCAGGGGCGGAGAGACCCAGTACTTC. Its protein product is CASSIRGGETQYF.

This chain connects TRBV6-1 to TRBJ1-1, with D uncertain. CDR1 is MNHNS and CDR2 is SASEGT in the germline V gene. The CDR3 spans 14 residues. Deletions cut 8 bases from V and 1 base from J, with 14 bases between. CDR3: CASELPTGNTEAFF. The CDR3 DNA reads TGTGCCAGCGAGTTACCCACGGGGAACACTGAAGCTTTCTTT.

The chain couples TRBV30 to TRBJ2-7; a weak D match, TRBD1 (6 bases). The CDR3 runs to 13 residues. CDR1 GTSNPN and CDR2 SVGIG come from the germline V gene (reference sequence). Between the trimmed V and J ends, which lost 3 bases and 2 bases, there was a span of 11 bases. CDR3 sequence reads: CAWRRAGAYEQYF. CDR3 nucleotide sequence: TGTGCCTGGAGAAGGGCAGGGGCCTACGAGCAGTACTTC.

To note about this clone: One end of the junction is discordant with germline, which a read error may explain. The CDR3 sequence is CASSLDRGGYEQYF. DNA of the CDR3: TGTGCCAGCAGTTTAGACCGAGGGGGCTACGAGCAGTACTTC. The V call is TRBV11-2, the J call TRBJ2-7, with a possible D match to TRBD1 (6 bases). Per germline, CDR1 SGHAT and CDR2 FQNNGV. The CDR3 consists of 14 residues.

J is TRBJ1-2 and V is TRBV5-1, with D possibly TRBD1 on 5 matching bases. This CDR3 contains 13 residues. The V end lost 4 bases, the J end lost 2 bases, and 9 bases lay between the germline ends. CDR1 SGHRS and CDR2 YFSETQ come from the germline V gene. CDR3 sequence (DNA): TGCGCCAGCAGCCCGAGACAGAACTATGGCTACACCTTC. Encoded protein: CASSPRQNYGYTF.

The CDR3 loop is CASSSGTVYGYTF. DNA of the CDR3: TGTGCCAGCAGTTCCGGGACAGTCTATGGCTACACCTTC. The chain joins TRBV28 to TRBJ1-2, with 7 bases aligning to TRBD1. Looked up from germline, CDR1 is MDHEN and CDR2 is SYDVKM. J lost 4 bases, V lost 4 bases, and 3 bases had no gene match. The CDR3 is 13 amino acids.

This CDR3 is CASSFDRVYGYTF. The CDR3 nucleotides are TGCGCCAGCAGCTTTGACCGGGTGTATGGCTACACCTTC. This sequence joins TRBV5-1 and TRBJ1-2, with D unclear. Trimming cost V 2 bases and J 5 bases, with 10 bases left between them. CDR1 and CDR2 (germline): SGHRS, YFSETQ. The CDR3 contains 13 residues.

CDR3 sequence: CASRPSGGGNEQFF. CDR3 DNA: TGTGCCAGCAGGCCTAGCGGGGGGGGTAATGAGCAGTTCTTC. The genes are TRBV2 and TRBJ2-1, with 12 bases that match TRBD2. This CDR3 has 14 amino acids. The germline gives CDR1 SNHLY, CDR2 FYNNEI. The J segment lost 7 bases and the V segment lost 6 bases, leaving 4 bases of the junction unmatched.

The chain couples TRBV10-3 to TRBJ1-5; TRBD1 aligns across 7 bases. The germline V gene encodes CDR1 ENHRY and CDR2 SYGVKD. The CDR3 covers 17 residues. The ends lost 1 base at V and 4 bases at J; junction bases unmatched: 10. CDR3: CAISEWGGGRGNQPQHF. The CDR3 DNA is TGTGCCATCAGTGAGTGGGGTGGGGGCAGGGGGAATCAGCCCCAGCATTTT.

The chain is built from TRBV23-1 and TRBJ1-5; TRBD1 is a possible D gene (6 bases). TRBV23-1 belongs to the ORF category, with a function that is uncertain. The CDR3 length is 19 residues. V lost 2 bases, J lost 3 bases, and 23 bases lay in between. Here the CDR3 DNA reads TGCGCCAGCAGTCAAGAAAAGGGACAAGATAGCCGGGACAATCAGCCCCAGCATTTT. Translated: CASSQEKGQDSRDNQPQHF.